These T cell receptor beta chains were read from a single sample in a study of Graves' ophthalmopathy and Graves' hyperthyroidism. Each CDR3 protein is one row after TCRdb ran MiXCR on the multiplex PCR reads. This table holds a few hundred thousand distinct CDR3 sequences, 15% found once. Material: peripheral blood. The receptors derive from a woman aged 18-29 years with stable Graves' hyperthyroidism. Each CDR3 is given with its conserved first and last residue. D genes are given only for firm matches. A clone size is listed for some rows: how often the clone was seen (once, few, many), or a class if it is expanded.

J gene: TRBJ1-1
clone size: NA
V gene: TRBV19
D gene: NA
CDR3 protein: CASKGGRKNTDAFF
CDR3 DNA: TGTGCCAGTAAAGGGGGACGAAAGAACACTGATGCTTTCTTT

J gene: TRBJ1-1
clone size: NA
V gene: TRBV7-9
D gene: NA
CDR3 protein: CASSIRPDEAFF
CDR3 DNA: TGTGCCAGCAGCATTCGGCCGGATGAAGCTTTCTTT

J gene: TRBJ2-7
clone size: many
V gene: TRBV6-5
D gene: TRBD2
CDR3 protein: CASSTKLTPGTSGGAHEQYF
CDR3 DNA: TGTGCCAGCAGTACCAAACTCACTCCCGGGACTAGCGGGGGGGCCCACGAGCAGTACTTC

J gene: TRBJ2-2
clone size: many
V gene: TRBV25-1
D gene: NA
CDR3 protein: CASSPGSYTGELFF
CDR3 DNA: TGTGCCAGCAGTCCAGGGAGCTACACCGGGGAGCTGTTTTTT

J gene: TRBJ1-5
clone size: many
V gene: TRBV28
D gene: NA
CDR3 protein: CASTPQGVSQPQHF
CDR3 DNA: TGTGCCAGCACCCCACAGGGAGTCAGTCAGCCCCAGCATTTT

J gene: TRBJ1-1
clone size: many
V gene: TRBV5-1
D gene: NA
CDR3 protein: CASSARRMGTAEAFF
CDR3 DNA: TGCGCCAGCAGCGCCCGCAGGATGGGGACGGCTGAAGCTTTCTTT

J gene: TRBJ1-2
clone size: few
V gene: TRBV6-1
D gene: NA
CDR3 protein: CASSEWGSPGNYGYTF
CDR3 DNA: TGTGCCAGCAGTGAATGGGGGTCCCCGGGGAACTATGGCTACACCTTC

J gene: TRBJ2-5
clone size: few
V gene: TRBV9
D gene: TRBD1
CDR3 protein: CASSGDGTGVETQYF
CDR3 DNA: TGTGCCAGCAGCGGAGACGGGACAGGGGTAGAGACCCAGTACTTC

J gene: TRBJ1-2
clone size: NA
V gene: TRBV6-9
D gene: NA
CDR3 protein: CASSIWGGYTF
CDR3 DNA: TGTGCCAGCAGTATTTGGGGGGGCTACACCTTC

J gene: TRBJ2-5
clone size: many
V gene: TRBV24-1
D gene: NA
CDR3 protein: CATSTTPGETQYF
CDR3 DNA: TGTGCCACCAGTACGACCCCTGGGGAGACCCAGTACTTC

J gene: TRBJ1-1
clone size: many
V gene: TRBV19
D gene: TRBD1
CDR3 protein: CASSTRDRGRRMNTEAFF
CDR3 DNA: TGTGCCAGTAGTACCCGGGACAGGGGGCGCAGGATGAACACTGAAGCTTTCTTT

J gene: TRBJ2-4
clone size: few
V gene: TRBV12-3/TRBV12-4
D gene: NA
CDR3 protein: CASSFRGGGSKTTRAKNIKYF
CDR3 DNA: TGTGCCAGCAGTTTTCGGGGAGGGGGATCCAAAACGACCCGGGCCAAAAACATTAAGTACTTC

J gene: TRBJ2-2
clone size: few
V gene: TRBV7-3
D gene: TRBD1
CDR3 protein: CASSPSWGQATGELFF
CDR3 DNA: TGTGCCAGCAGCCCGTCGTGGGGACAGGCTACCGGGGAGCTGTTTTTT

J gene: TRBJ2-7
clone size: many
V gene: TRBV19
D gene: TRBD1
CDR3 protein: CASSSAGTAYEQYF
CDR3 DNA: TGTGCCAGTAGTTCGGCCGGGACAGCCTACGAGCAGTACTTC

J gene: TRBJ1-5
clone size: few
V gene: TRBV7-2
D gene: NA
CDR3 protein: CASSLAFGGNQPQHF
CDR3 DNA: TGTGCCAGCAGCTTAGCCTTTGGGGGAAATCAGCCCCAGCATTTT

J gene: TRBJ2-3
clone size: few
V gene: TRBV11-2
D gene: TRBD2
CDR3 protein: CASSLTRGGTDTQYF
CDR3 DNA: TGTGCCAGCAGCTTAACTCGGGGGGGCACAGATACGCAGTATTTT

J gene: TRBJ1-1
clone size: many
V gene: TRBV7-2
D gene: NA
CDR3 protein: CASSSGAQNTEAFF
CDR3 DNA: TGTGCCAGCAGCTCAGGGGCCCAGAACACTGAAGCTTTCTTT

J gene: TRBJ1-2
clone size: many
V gene: TRBV20-1
D gene: TRBD1
CDR3 protein: CSAPTGGGFYGYTF
CDR3 DNA: TGCAGTGCTCCGACAGGGGGCGGTTTCTATGGCTACACCTTC

J gene: TRBJ1-6
clone size: many
V gene: TRBV19
D gene: NA
CDR3 protein: CASSIVNNSPLHF
CDR3 DNA: TGTGCCAGTAGTATTGTAAATAATTCACCCCTCCACTTT

J gene: TRBJ2-7
clone size: many
V gene: TRBV11-2
D gene: NA
CDR3 protein: CASSLIHGSWEQYF
CDR3 DNA: TGTGCCAGCAGCTTAATACACGGGTCCTGGGAGCAGTACTTC

J gene: TRBJ2-7
clone size: many
V gene: TRBV12-3/TRBV12-4
D gene: NA
CDR3 protein: CASTDSLFYEQYF
CDR3 DNA: TGTGCCAGCACAGACAGTTTGTTCTACGAGCAGTACTTC

J gene: TRBJ2-5
clone size: NA
V gene: TRBV3-1
D gene: NA
CDR3 protein: CASSQVSSSPRETQYF
CDR3 DNA: TGTGCCAGCAGCCAAGTATCAAGCAGCCCCCGGGAGACCCAGTACTTC

J gene: TRBJ1-2
clone size: many
V gene: TRBV6-1
D gene: TRBD1
CDR3 protein: CASSEQGAWGYTF
CDR3 DNA: TGTGCCAGCAGTGAACAGGGGGCTTGGGGCTACACCTTC

J gene: TRBJ1-6
clone size: NA
V gene: TRBV14
D gene: TRBD1
CDR3 protein: CASSPGQGIGSPLHF
CDR3 DNA: TGTGCCAGCAGCCCGGGACAGGGGATCGGGTCACCCCTCCACTTT